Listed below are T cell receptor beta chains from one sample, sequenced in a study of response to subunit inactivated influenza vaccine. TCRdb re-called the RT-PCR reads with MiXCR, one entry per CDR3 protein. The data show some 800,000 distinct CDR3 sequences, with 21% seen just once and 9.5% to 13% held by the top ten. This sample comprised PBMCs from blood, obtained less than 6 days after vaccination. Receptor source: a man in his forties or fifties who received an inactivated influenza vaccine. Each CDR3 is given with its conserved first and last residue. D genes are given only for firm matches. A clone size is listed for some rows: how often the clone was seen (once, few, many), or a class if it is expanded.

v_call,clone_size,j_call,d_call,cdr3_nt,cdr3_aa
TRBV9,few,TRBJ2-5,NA,TGTGCCAGCAGCCCCTGGGGCCTGGAGACCCAGTACTTC,CASSPWGLETQYF
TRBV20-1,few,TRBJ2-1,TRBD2,TGCAGTGTTGAGAAGGGCGGGGGGGCCTCCAATGAGCAGTTCTTC,CSVEKGGGASNEQFF
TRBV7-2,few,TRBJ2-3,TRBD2,TGTGCCAGCAGCTTAGCGCCTAGCGGGAACACAGATACGCAGTATTTT,CASSLAPSGNTDTQYF
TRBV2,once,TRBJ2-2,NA,TGTGCCAGCAGTGTCCGGCCGAACACCGGGGAGCTGTTTTTT,CASSVRPNTGELFF
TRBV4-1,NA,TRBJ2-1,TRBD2,TGCGCCAGCAGCCCCGAACCCCCCGGGACTAGCGGACTTAGCTCCTACAATGAGCAGTTCTTC,CASSPEPPGTSGLSSYNEQFF
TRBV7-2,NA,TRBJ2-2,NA,TGTGCCAGCAGCTTAGGCCACGCCGAGGAGCTGTTTTTT,CASSLGHAEELFF
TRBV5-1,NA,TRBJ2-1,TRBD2,TGCGCCAGCAGCCTCACGGGACTAGCGAACTACAATGAGCAGTTCTTC,CASSLTGLANYNEQFF
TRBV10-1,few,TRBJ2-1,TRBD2,TGCGCCACCCGACTAGCGGGACATGATGAGCAGTTCTTC,CATRLAGHDEQFF
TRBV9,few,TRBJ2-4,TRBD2,TGTGCCAGCAGCGTAGACCAGGGAGGGTACATTCAGTACTTC,CASSVDQGGYIQYF
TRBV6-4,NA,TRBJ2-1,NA,TGTGCCAGCAGCCCCGGAGGGTTTCGAAGTGAGCAGTTCTTC,CASSPGGFRSEQFF
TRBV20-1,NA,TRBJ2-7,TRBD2,TGCAGTGCTAGACCGCGACTAGCGGGGTCCTCCTACGAGCAGTACTTC,CSARPRLAGSSYEQYF
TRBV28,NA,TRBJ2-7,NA,TGTCGGGCTGGAGGAGGGGGGGAGGACTTGAGCTCCTACGAGCAGTACTTC,CRAGGGGEDLSSYEQYF
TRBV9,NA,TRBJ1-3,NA,TGTGCCAGCAGCGTCTCTGGAAACACCATATATTTT,CASSVSGNTIYF
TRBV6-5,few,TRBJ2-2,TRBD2,TGTGCCAGCAGTGTACTAGCGGGAAGGACCGGGGAGCTGTTTTTT,CASSVLAGRTGELFF
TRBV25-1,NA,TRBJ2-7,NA,TGTGCCAGCAGTGAGTGGTGGATTGACAACGAAGCCTACGAGCAGTACTTC,CASSEWWIDNEAYEQYF
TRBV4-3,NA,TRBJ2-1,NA,TGCGCCAGCAGCCAAGAGGGACAAACTGAGCAGTTCTTC,CASSQEGQTEQFF
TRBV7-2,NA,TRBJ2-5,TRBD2,TGTGCCAGCAGCGAACTAGCGGGGGGGTCAGAGACCCAGTACTTC,CASSELAGGSETQYF
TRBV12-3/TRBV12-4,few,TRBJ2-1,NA,TGTGCCAGCAGTTTAACCGAGGGGGTGTACGAGCAGTTCTTC,CASSLTEGVYEQFF
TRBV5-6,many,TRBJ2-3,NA,TGTGCCAGCAGCTCGCAGGCGGGGACACTTGGAAATACGCAGTATTTT,CASSSQAGTLGNTQYF
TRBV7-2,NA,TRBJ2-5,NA,TGTGCCAGCAGCGGACGCACATCCCAAGAGACCCAGTACTTC,CASSGRTSQETQYF
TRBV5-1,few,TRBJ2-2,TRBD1,TGCGCCAGCAGCTTAACAGGGGAGTTAGTCACCGGGGAGCTGTTTTTT,CASSLTGELVTGELFF
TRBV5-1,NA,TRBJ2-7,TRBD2,TGCGCCAGCAGCCCGCTCACAGCGGGGGGAAACTACGAGCAGTACTTC,CASSPLTAGGNYEQYF
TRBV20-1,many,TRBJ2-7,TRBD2,TGCAGTGCTAGACTAGTAGCGGGAGCTGTGTCCTACGAGCAGTACTTC,CSARLVAGAVSYEQYF
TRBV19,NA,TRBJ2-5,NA,TGTGCCAGTAGTATTCACGAGGGTTTAGGGGAGACCCAGTACTTC,CASSIHEGLGETQYF
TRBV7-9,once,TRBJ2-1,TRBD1,TGTGCCAGCAGTTCCTTCCAGGGGGCCCACAATGAGCAGTTCTTC,CASSSFQGAHNEQFF
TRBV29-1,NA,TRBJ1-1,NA,TGCAGCGCCGGGGGGTCTGAAGCTTTCTTT,CSAGGSEAFF
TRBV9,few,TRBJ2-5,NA,TGTGCCAGCAGCGTAGGAAATCCCAACCAAGAGACCCAGTACTTC,CASSVGNPNQETQYF
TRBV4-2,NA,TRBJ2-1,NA,TGTGCCAGCAGCCAAGTGGGTCGCAAGTACAATGAGCAGTTCTTC,CASSQVGRKYNEQFF
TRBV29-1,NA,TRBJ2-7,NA,TGCAGCGTTAAGCAGGGCTCAAACGAGCAGTACTTC,CSVKQGSNEQYF
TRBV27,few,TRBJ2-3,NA,TGTGCCAGCAGACAGGGCCCCGGGGGGACAGATACGCAGTATTTT,CASRQGPGGTDTQYF
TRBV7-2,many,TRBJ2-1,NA,TGTGCCAGCAGCTTAGGGTTCGGAGGGAGATACAATGAGCAGTTCTTC,CASSLGFGGRYNEQFF
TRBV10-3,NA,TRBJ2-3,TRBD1,TGTGCCATCAATGAAGAGGGGGCGCGGATGCCCACAGATACGCAGTATTTT,CAINEEGARMPTDTQYF
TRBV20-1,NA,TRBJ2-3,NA,TGCAGTGCTGGGGATGAACTAGATACGCAGTATTTT,CSAGDELDTQYF
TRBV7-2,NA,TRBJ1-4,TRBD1,TGTGCCAGCAGCTCCCAGGGGGGGAAGAGCAATGAAAAACTGTTTTTT,CASSSQGGKSNEKLFF
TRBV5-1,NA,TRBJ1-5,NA,TGCGCCAGCAGCTTGTACGGGACGGCCGGTGATAGCAATCAGCCCCAGCATTTT,CASSLYGTAGDSNQPQHF
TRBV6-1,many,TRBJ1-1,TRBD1,TGTGCCAGCAGTCGACAGGGGTTCACTGAAGCTTTCTTT,CASSRQGFTEAFF
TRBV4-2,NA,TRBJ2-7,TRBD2,TGTGCCAGCAGCCTTGGGGGGGGAGTGGGTCTCGAGCAGTACTTC,CASSLGGGVGLEQYF
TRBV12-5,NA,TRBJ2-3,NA,TGTGCTAGTGCCTTACCCCCTCCAGATACGCAGTATTTT,CASALPPPDTQYF
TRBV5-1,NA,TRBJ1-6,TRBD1,TGCGACAGCAGCGCCGGGACAGTGTCTGGTTCACCCCTCCACTTT,CDSSAGTVSGSPLHF
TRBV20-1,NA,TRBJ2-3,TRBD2,TGCAGTGCTTCCCCGGGACTAGCCCCCACAGATACGCAGTATTTT,CSASPGLAPTDTQYF
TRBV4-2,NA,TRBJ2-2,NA,TGTGCCAGCAGCCAAAGTTCCAGGGCCACCGGGGAGCTGTTTTTT,CASSQSSRATGELFF
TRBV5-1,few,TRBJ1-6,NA,TGCGCCAGCAGCTTGAGGGATTATAATTCACCCCTCCACTTT,CASSLRDYNSPLHF
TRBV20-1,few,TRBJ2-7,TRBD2,TGCAGTGCTAGAAAAACCGGACTAGCGGGGGGCGAGCAGTACTTC,CSARKTGLAGGEQYF
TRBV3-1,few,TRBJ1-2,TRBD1,TGTGCCAGCAGCCAGGCCGGGACAGTCTATGGCTACACCTTC,CASSQAGTVYGYTF
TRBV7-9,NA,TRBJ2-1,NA,TGTGCCAGCAGCCCAGGGGTTGTAAATAGAGTCTATTTCTTC,CASSPGVVNRVYFF
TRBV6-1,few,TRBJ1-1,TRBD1,TGTGCCAGCAGGACAGGGAGGCGAACTGAAGCTTTCTTT,CASRTGRRTEAFF
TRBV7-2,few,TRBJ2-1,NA,TGTGCCAGCAGCTCCGGGACCCTGAGGGAGCAGTTCTTC,CASSSGTLREQFF
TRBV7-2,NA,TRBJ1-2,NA,TGTGCCAGCAGCGAGCAGGGATGGGGCTACACCTTC,CASSEQGWGYTF
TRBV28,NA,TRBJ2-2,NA,TGTGCCAGCAGTTTGGGTGGAATCAGGGAGCTGTTTTTT,CASSLGGIRELFF
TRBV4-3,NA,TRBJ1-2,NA,TGCGCCAGCAGCCAAGGATGGGACGATTGCTACACCTTC,CASSQGWDDCYTF
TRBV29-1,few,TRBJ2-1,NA,TGCAGCGCTGGTGTTACAGAGCAGTTCTTC,CSAGVTEQFF
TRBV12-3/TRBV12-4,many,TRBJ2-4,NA,TGTGCCAGCAGAACAGGGTCCGCAAACATTCAGTACTTC,CASRTGSANIQYF